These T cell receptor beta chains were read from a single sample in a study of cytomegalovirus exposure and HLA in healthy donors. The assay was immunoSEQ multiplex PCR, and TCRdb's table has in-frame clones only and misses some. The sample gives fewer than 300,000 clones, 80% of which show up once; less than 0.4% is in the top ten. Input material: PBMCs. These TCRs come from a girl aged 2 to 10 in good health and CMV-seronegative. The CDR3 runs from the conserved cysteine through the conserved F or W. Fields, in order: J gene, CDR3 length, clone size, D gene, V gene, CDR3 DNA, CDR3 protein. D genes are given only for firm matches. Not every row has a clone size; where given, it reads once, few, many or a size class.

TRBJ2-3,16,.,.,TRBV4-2,TGTGCCAGCAGCCAAGATTTGGCCCGCGGGACAGATACGCAGTATTTT,CASSQDLARGTDTQYF
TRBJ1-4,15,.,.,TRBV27,TGTGCCAGCAGTACGATACAGGGTACGAGTGAAAAACTGTTTTTT,CASSTIQGTSEKLFF
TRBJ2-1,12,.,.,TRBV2,TGTGCCACCCAGGGGGGTGTTGATGAGCAGTTCTTC,CATQGGVDEQFF
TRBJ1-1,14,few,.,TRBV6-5,TGTGCCAGCAGTTACCGGCAGGCATACACTGAAGCTTTCTTT,CASSYRQAYTEAFF
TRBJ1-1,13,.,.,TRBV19,TGTGCCACCCGACAGCGACTTATTAGTGAAGCTTTCTTT,CATRQRLISEAFF
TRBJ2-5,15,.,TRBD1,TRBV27,TGTGCCAGCAGTTTACGGACAGGGAGGCAAGAGACCCAGTACTTC,CASSLRTGRQETQYF
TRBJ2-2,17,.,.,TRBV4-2,TGTGCCAGCAGCCAAGAATGGTGGACCGGAGGGTCCGGGGAGCTGTTTTTT,CASSQEWWTGGSGELFF
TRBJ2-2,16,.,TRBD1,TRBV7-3,TGTGCCAGCAGCCCTAGGTCGGGACAGGGGTCCGGGGAGCTGTTTTTT,CASSPRSGQGSGELFF
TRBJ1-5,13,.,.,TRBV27,TGTGCCAGCAGTTTTTCCGGCAATCAGCCCCAGCATTTT,CASSFSGNQPQHF
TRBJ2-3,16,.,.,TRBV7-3,TGTGCCAGCAGCTTACGTCCTAGCGTGAACACAGATACGCAGTATTTT,CASSLRPSVNTDTQYF
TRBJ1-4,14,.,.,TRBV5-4,TGTGCCAGCAGCTTGGCGGGTGCTAATGAAAAACTGTTTTTT,CASSLAGANEKLFF
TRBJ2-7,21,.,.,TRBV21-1,TGTGCCAGCAGCAAACGGTCAGGGGAAGCGGGAGGATCCCGAACCCTCTACGAGCAGTACTTC,CASSKRSGEAGGSRTLYEQYF
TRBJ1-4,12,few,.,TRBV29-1,TGCAGCGTAGGACAGACGAATGAAAAACTGTTTTTT,CSVGQTNEKLFF
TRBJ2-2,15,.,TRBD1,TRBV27,TGTGCCAGCAGTTTTCAGGACAGGGTCACCGGGGAGCTGTTTTTT,CASSFQDRVTGELFF
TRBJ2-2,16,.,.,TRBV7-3,TGTGCCAGCAGCTTAAGGGCTAGCAGGACTCCCGGGGAGCTGTTTTTT,CASSLRASRTPGELFF
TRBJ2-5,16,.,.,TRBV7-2,TGTGCCAGCAGCTTAGCACTTGGTGGGGCCCGGGAGACCCAGTACTTC,CASSLALGGARETQYF
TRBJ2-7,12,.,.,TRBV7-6,TGTGCCAGCAGCTTATCGGGCGGGGAGCAGTACTTC,CASSLSGGEQYF
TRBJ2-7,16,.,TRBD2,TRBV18,TGTGCCAGCTCACCATTACTAGCGCGAGTAGTAGGCGAGCAGTACTTC,CASSPLLARVVGEQYF
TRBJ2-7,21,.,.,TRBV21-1,TGTGCCAGCAGTATCAGGATTCGACTAGCGGGAGGGCCGGGTCGACCCTACGAGCAGTACTTC,CASSIRIRLAGGPGRPYEQYF
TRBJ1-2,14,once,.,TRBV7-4,TGTGCCAGCAGCTTAGGACAGGCAAACTATGGCTACACCTTC,CASSLGQANYGYTF
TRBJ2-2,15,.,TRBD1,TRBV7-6,TGTGCCAGCAGCCACGAGGGGGCGGGCACCGGGGAGCTGTTTTTT,CASSHEGAGTGELFF
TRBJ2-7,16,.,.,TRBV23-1,TGCGCCAGCAGTCATTCCGAAAAAATTAGCTCCTACGAGCAGTACTTC,CASSHSEKISSYEQYF
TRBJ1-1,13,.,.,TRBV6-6,TGTGCCAGCAGTCTACAGCTGAACACTGAAGCTTTCTTT,CASSLQLNTEAFF
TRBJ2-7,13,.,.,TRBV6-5,TGTGCCAGCACCCCTTTGGCAACTAGGGAGCAGTACTTC,CASTPLATREQYF
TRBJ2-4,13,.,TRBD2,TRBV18,TGTGCCAGCTCGGGGACTAACGAAAACATTCAGTACTTC,CASSGTNENIQYF
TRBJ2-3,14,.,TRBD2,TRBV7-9,TGTGCGAATGCGGCTAGCGGGATAACAGATACGCAGTATTTT,CANAASGITDTQYF
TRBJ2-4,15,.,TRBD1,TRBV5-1,TGCGCCAGCAGCTTACCGGGACAGGGGGAAAACATTCAGTACTTC,CASSLPGQGENIQYF
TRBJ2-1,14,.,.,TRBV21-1,TGTGCCACCATCTATCTGAGGTCCTCCAATGAGCAGTTCTTC,CATIYLRSSNEQFF
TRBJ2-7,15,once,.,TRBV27,TGTGCCAGCAGTTTACGCCAGGGATTGGTCTACGAGCAGTACTTC,CASSLRQGLVYEQYF
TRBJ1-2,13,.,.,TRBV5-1,TGCGCCAGCAGCTTGTCAGGGGACTATGGCTACACCTTC,CASSLSGDYGYTF
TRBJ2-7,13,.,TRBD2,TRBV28,TGTGCCAGCCAACAGGCGGGGGGTTACGAGCAGTACTTC,CASQQAGGYEQYF
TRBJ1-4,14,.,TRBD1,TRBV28,TGTGCCAGCAGTTCAACAGGGGGTGGGGAAAAACTGTTTTTT,CASSSTGGGEKLFF
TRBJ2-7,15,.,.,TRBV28,TGTGCCAGCAGTTTTGCTGGACTGAACTCCTACGAGCAGTACTTC,CASSFAGLNSYEQYF
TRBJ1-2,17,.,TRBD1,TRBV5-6,TGTGCCAGCAGCTTTGGGACAGGGAGGTCCGATCTTGTCGGCTACACCTTC,CASSFGTGRSDLVGYTF
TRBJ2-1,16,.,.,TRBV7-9,TGTGCCAGCACTCCTTCACGACAGGCACGGGGTAATGAGCAGTTCTTC,CASTPSRQARGNEQFF
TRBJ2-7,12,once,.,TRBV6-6,TGTGCCAGCGCATACATACCTTACGAGCAGTACTTC,CASAYIPYEQYF
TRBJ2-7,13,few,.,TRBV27,TGTGCCAGCAGTTTAGGCGGCTCCTACGAGCAGTACTTC,CASSLGGSYEQYF
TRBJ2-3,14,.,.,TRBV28,TGTGCCAGCAAATTAGGACAACGCACAGATACGCAGTATTTT,CASKLGQRTDTQYF
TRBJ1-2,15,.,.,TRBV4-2,TGTGCCAGCAGCCAAGATCTCACAGTTAACTATGGCTACACCTTC,CASSQDLTVNYGYTF
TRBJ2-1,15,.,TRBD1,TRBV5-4,TGTGCCAGCAGCCTCAGGGACAGCCAAATCACTGAGCAGTTCTTC,CASSLRDSQITEQFF
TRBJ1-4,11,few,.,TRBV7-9,TGTGCCAGCAGCTTTAGTGAAAAACTGTTTTTT,CASSFSEKLFF
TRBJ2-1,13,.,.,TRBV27,TGTGCCAGCAGATTAACCCTAGCCGGTGAGCAGTTCTTC,CASRLTLAGEQFF
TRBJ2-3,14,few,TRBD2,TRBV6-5,TGTGCCAGCAGTCGGGGGGGACGCACAGATACGCAGTATTTT,CASSRGGRTDTQYF
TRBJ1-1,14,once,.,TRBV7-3,TGTGCCAGCAGATCAGGGGTGGGAAACACTGAAGCTTTCTTT,CASRSGVGNTEAFF
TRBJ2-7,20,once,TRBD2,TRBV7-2,TGTGCCAGCAGCTTAGCGCATTCCGGGACTAGCGGGAGTCGAGCCTACGAGCAGTACTTC,CASSLAHSGTSGSRAYEQYF
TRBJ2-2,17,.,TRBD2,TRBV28,TGTGCCAGCAGCAAGACTAGCGGGCTCTCTGTCACCGGGGAGCTGTTTTTT,CASSKTSGLSVTGELFF
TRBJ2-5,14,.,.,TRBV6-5,TGTGCCAGCAGTGCACGGGTCGGCCAAGAGACCCAGTACTTC,CASSARVGQETQYF
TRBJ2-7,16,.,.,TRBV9,TGTGCCAGCAGCGCAAAGGTGCAGGAACAAATCTACGAGCAGTACTTC,CASSAKVQEQIYEQYF
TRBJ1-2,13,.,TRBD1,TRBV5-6,TGTGCCAGCAGCCCGGGACAGGGGTATGGCTACACCTTC,CASSPGQGYGYTF
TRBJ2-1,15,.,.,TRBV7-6,TGTGCCAGCAGCCGGGCCCGGGCCCAGGGGAATGAGCAGTTCTTC,CASSRARAQGNEQFF
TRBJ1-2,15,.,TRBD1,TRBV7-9,TGTGCCAGCAGCTCCTCGCGGGACAGGGTCTATGGCTACACCTTC,CASSSSRDRVYGYTF
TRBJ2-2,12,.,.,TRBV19,TGTGCCAGTCAACACCTCGTAGGGGAGCTGTTTTTT,CASQHLVGELFF
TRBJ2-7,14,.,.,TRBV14,TGTGCCAGCAGCCTTGGACGGGGGAATGTGGTGCAGTACTTC,CASSLGRGNVVQYF
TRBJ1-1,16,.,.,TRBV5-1,TGCGCCAGCAGCCCCCCCACGCAGGGTTCTAACACTGAAGCTTTCTTT,CASSPPTQGSNTEAFF
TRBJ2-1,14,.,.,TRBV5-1,TGCGCCAGCGGACCGGGACTCTCATACAATGAGCAGTTCTTC,CASGPGLSYNEQFF